The rows below give T cell receptor beta chains drawn from one sample of a study of blood T cell repertoires in COVID-19. Some clones are missing from TCRdb's copy, which holds only in-frame ones; the method was immunoSEQ multiplex PCR. Of approximately 200,000 clones listed, 75% to 85% are singletons. Sequenced input: peripheral blood. Every receptor here comes from a woman aged 45-65 years with acute or convalescent COVID-19. Each CDR3 is given with its conserved first and last residue. Each record gives: V gene, J gene, clone size, D gene, CDR3 DNA, CDR3 protein. A D gene is named only where the DNA matches it firmly. Some rows have no size entry. The others give once, few or many, or a class for an expanded clone.

v_gene: TRBV19; j_gene: TRBJ2-7; abundance: few; d_gene: TRBD2; CDR3nt: TGTGCCAGTAGTACGGGAGGAACCTACGAGCAGTACTTC; CDR3aa: CASSTGGTYEQYF
v_gene: TRBV6-5; j_gene: TRBJ1-2; abundance: NA; d_gene: NA; CDR3nt: TGTGCCAGCAGTACTACGGTACTATATGGCTACACCTTC; CDR3aa: CASSTTVLYGYTF
v_gene: TRBV5-1; j_gene: TRBJ2-2; abundance: once; d_gene: NA; CDR3nt: TGCGCCAGCAGCTTAAGCCAGGACATTTCCACCGGGGAGCTGTTTTTT; CDR3aa: CASSLSQDISTGELFF
v_gene: TRBV6-2/TRBV6-3; j_gene: TRBJ2-7; abundance: once; d_gene: TRBD2; CDR3nt: TGTGCCAGCAGTTCCCCCGGGACTAGCGGCGCGCAGTACTTC; CDR3aa: CASSSPGTSGAQYF
v_gene: TRBV4-2; j_gene: TRBJ2-1; abundance: NA; d_gene: TRBD2; CDR3nt: TGTGCCAGCAGCCAATTTAGCGGGGGGACTTACAATGAGCAGTTCTTC; CDR3aa: CASSQFSGGTYNEQFF
v_gene: TRBV2; j_gene: TRBJ2-3; abundance: NA; d_gene: NA; CDR3nt: TGTGCCAGCAGGTGGAGTAGCGGAATCACAGATACGCAGTATTTT; CDR3aa: CASRWSSGITDTQYF
v_gene: TRBV7-8; j_gene: TRBJ2-3; abundance: NA; d_gene: NA; CDR3nt: TGTGCCAGCAGCTCCACCCTGAGCAATACGCAGTATTTT; CDR3aa: CASSSTLSNTQYF
v_gene: TRBV21-1; j_gene: TRBJ2-1; abundance: NA; d_gene: NA; CDR3nt: TGTGCCAGCAGCAACCCTAGGGAGCGGGAGGGCGGGGGTGAGCAGTTCTTC; CDR3aa: CASSNPREREGGGEQFF
v_gene: TRBV3-1/TRBV3-2; j_gene: TRBJ1-1; abundance: NA; d_gene: NA; CDR3nt: TGTGCCAGCAGCCAAATCTATTTAGGGGGAACTGAAGCTTTCTTT; CDR3aa: CASSQIYLGGTEAFF
v_gene: TRBV10-3; j_gene: TRBJ2-5; abundance: NA; d_gene: NA; CDR3nt: TGTGCCATCAGTATAGCGGAGCAAGAGACCCAGTACTTC; CDR3aa: CAISIAEQETQYF
v_gene: TRBV6-5; j_gene: TRBJ2-5; abundance: few; d_gene: TRBD2; CDR3nt: TGTGCCAGCAGGGGCAGGGAGGGGGAGACCCAGTACTTC; CDR3aa: CASRGREGETQYF
v_gene: TRBV3-1/TRBV3-2; j_gene: TRBJ2-2; abundance: NA; d_gene: NA; CDR3nt: TGTGCCAGCAGCTCGACCGGGGAGCTGTTTTTT; CDR3aa: CASSSTGELFF
v_gene: TRBV18; j_gene: TRBJ2-7; abundance: NA; d_gene: NA; CDR3nt: TGTGCCAGCTCACCAGTCCGAGACTACGAGCAGTACTTC; CDR3aa: CASSPVRDYEQYF
v_gene: TRBV19; j_gene: TRBJ1-5; abundance: NA; d_gene: NA; CDR3nt: TGTGCCAGTAGTATAACAGGGTTTCAGCCCCAGCATTTT; CDR3aa: CASSITGFQPQHF
v_gene: TRBV3-1/TRBV3-2; j_gene: TRBJ1-4; abundance: NA; d_gene: NA; CDR3nt: TGTGCCAGCAGCCAAGAAAGCCAGGGAGGGCGTGAAAAACTGTTTTTT; CDR3aa: CASSQESQGGREKLFF
v_gene: TRBV5-1; j_gene: TRBJ2-1; abundance: once; d_gene: TRBD2; CDR3nt: TGCGCCACGGCGGGGGGTTCCTACAATGAGCAGTTCTTC; CDR3aa: CATAGGSYNEQFF
v_gene: TRBV5-1; j_gene: TRBJ2-4; abundance: NA; d_gene: NA; CDR3nt: TGCGCCAGCTCCCCGTCCCAGTTAGCCAAAAACATTCAGTACTTC; CDR3aa: CASSPSQLAKNIQYF
v_gene: TRBV19; j_gene: TRBJ2-3; abundance: NA; d_gene: TRBD2; CDR3nt: TGTGCCAGTAGTCTAGCGGGAGGTAGCACAGATACGCAGTATTTT; CDR3aa: CASSLAGGSTDTQYF
v_gene: TRBV6-5; j_gene: TRBJ1-1; abundance: NA; d_gene: TRBD1; CDR3nt: TGTGCCAGCAGTCCGACAGGGGACAGGGACACTGAAGCTTTCTTT; CDR3aa: CASSPTGDRDTEAFF
v_gene: TRBV19; j_gene: TRBJ1-4; abundance: NA; d_gene: NA; CDR3nt: TGTGCCAGTAGTATGATGGCAGCAACTAATGAAAAACTGTTTTTT; CDR3aa: CASSMMAATNEKLFF
v_gene: TRBV2; j_gene: TRBJ2-2; abundance: NA; d_gene: NA; CDR3nt: TGTGCCAGCAGTGAATCTCAGGGGTATTACAGCGGGGAGCTGTTTTTT; CDR3aa: CASSESQGYYSGELFF
v_gene: TRBV5-1; j_gene: TRBJ2-7; abundance: NA; d_gene: TRBD1; CDR3nt: TGCGCCAGCAGCCAAGCCGGGACAGGATCTTGGGAGCAGTACTTC; CDR3aa: CASSQAGTGSWEQYF
v_gene: TRBV7-2; j_gene: TRBJ2-5; abundance: NA; d_gene: NA; CDR3nt: TGTGCCAGCAGCTTAAAGTACCGGCAAGAGACCCAGTACTTC; CDR3aa: CASSLKYRQETQYF
v_gene: TRBV27; j_gene: TRBJ2-7; abundance: few; d_gene: NA; CDR3nt: TGTGCCAGCAGGGACTTCTTAGGGTACGAGCAGTACTTC; CDR3aa: CASRDFLGYEQYF
v_gene: TRBV28; j_gene: TRBJ2-1; abundance: NA; d_gene: NA; CDR3nt: TGTGCCAGCAGTTTTTTCCAGGGCTACAATGAGCAGTTCTTC; CDR3aa: CASSFFQGYNEQFF
v_gene: TRBV7-9; j_gene: TRBJ2-1; abundance: NA; d_gene: TRBD1; CDR3nt: TGTGCCAGCAGCTTAGGGACAGGGTTAAGGTATGAGCAGTTCTTC; CDR3aa: CASSLGTGLRYEQFF
v_gene: TRBV7-2; j_gene: TRBJ2-1; abundance: NA; d_gene: TRBD1; CDR3nt: TGTGCCAGCAGCATCGACAGGGAAAGCTACAATGAGCAGTTCTTC; CDR3aa: CASSIDRESYNEQFF
v_gene: TRBV28; j_gene: TRBJ1-2; abundance: NA; d_gene: NA; CDR3nt: TGTGCCAGCATTCCTTCCACGGTGAGAGGGGGCTACACCTTC; CDR3aa: CASIPSTVRGGYTF
v_gene: TRBV10-3; j_gene: TRBJ1-1; abundance: NA; d_gene: NA; CDR3nt: TGTGCCACCGCCGGGCGGGCCGACACTGAAGCTTTCTTT; CDR3aa: CATAGRADTEAFF
v_gene: TRBV7-4; j_gene: TRBJ2-7; abundance: NA; d_gene: NA; CDR3nt: TGTGCCAGCAGCTTAGTGGAGAGGCCCTACGAGCAGTACTTC; CDR3aa: CASSLVERPYEQYF
v_gene: TRBV11-2; j_gene: TRBJ2-1; abundance: NA; d_gene: NA; CDR3nt: TGTGCCAGCAGCGTCAGGCATGAGCAGTTCTTC; CDR3aa: CASSVRHEQFF
v_gene: TRBV9; j_gene: TRBJ1-1; abundance: NA; d_gene: NA; CDR3nt: TGTGCCAGCAGCGTAGTCGGGGGGAACACTGAAGCTTTCTTT; CDR3aa: CASSVVGGNTEAFF
v_gene: TRBV6-1; j_gene: TRBJ1-3; abundance: NA; d_gene: TRBD1; CDR3nt: TGTGCCAGCAGTGAAGTTCCAGGGGGGACCACCATATATTTT; CDR3aa: CASSEVPGGTTIYF
v_gene: TRBV2; j_gene: TRBJ1-1; abundance: NA; d_gene: NA; CDR3nt: TGTGCCGGCATGAGGGAGGAGATTGAAGCTTTCTTT; CDR3aa: CAGMREEIEAFF
v_gene: TRBV18; j_gene: TRBJ2-1; abundance: NA; d_gene: NA; CDR3nt: TGTGCCAGCTCACCCTACGAGAACCTCCCACATGAGCAGTTCTTC; CDR3aa: CASSPYENLPHEQFF
v_gene: TRBV6-4; j_gene: TRBJ2-3; abundance: NA; d_gene: NA; CDR3nt: TGTGCCAGCAGTGACTCGACTAGCACAGATACGCAGTATTTT; CDR3aa: CASSDSTSTDTQYF
v_gene: TRBV5-1; j_gene: TRBJ2-3; abundance: NA; d_gene: NA; CDR3nt: TGCGCCAGCAGCTTTAGTGGCACAGATACGCAGTATTTT; CDR3aa: CASSFSGTDTQYF
v_gene: TRBV3-1/TRBV3-2; j_gene: TRBJ1-5; abundance: NA; d_gene: TRBD1; CDR3nt: TGTGCCAGCAGCTTACAGGGGAATCAGCCCCAGCATTTT; CDR3aa: CASSLQGNQPQHF